The 21 T cell receptor beta chains given below trace back to one sample, sequenced in a study of blood T cell repertoires in COVID-19. Clones were sequenced by immunoSEQ multiplex PCR, and TCRdb holds only the in-frame ones, with some missing. The data show about 260,000 clones, about 87% seen once. The sample comprised peripheral blood. These receptors originate from a woman between 50 and 59 years old with acute or convalescent COVID-19.

The V call is TRBV28, the J call TRBJ2-3; 7 bases align to TRBD1. Trimming removed 6 bases from V and 5 bases from J; junction bases left unmatched: 5. The CDR3 has 13 residues. CDR1 is MDHEN, CDR2 SYDVKM, per germline. CDR3 region: CASRLQGRDTQYF. The CDR3 DNA reads as TGTGCCAGCAGGCTACAGGGGAGAGATACGCAGTATTTT.

This sequence joins TRBV19 and TRBJ2-7, with 8 bases fitting TRBD2. V dropped 3 bases and J dropped 0; count of bases not matched to a gene: 4. There are 15 residues in the CDR3. The germline CDR1 and CDR2 sequences are LNHDA and SQIVND (reference sequence). CDR3 residues: CASSMGGRPSYEQYF. The CDR3, as DNA: TGTGCCAGTAGTATGGGCGGGAGGCCCTCCTACGAGCAGTACTTC.

The chain links TRBV27 to TRBJ2-3, with TRBD2 matching 13 bases. J was trimmed by 5 bases and V by 3 bases; bases with no gene match: 8. This CDR3 is built from 17 residues. From germline, CDR1 is MNHEY and CDR2 SMNVEV (reference sequence). The CDR3: CASSLGTSGTRGDTQYF. DNA of the CDR3: TGTGCCAGCAGTTTGGGGACTAGCGGGACCCGCGGAGATACGCAGTATTTT.

This CDR3 reads CASSLEGDAYNEQFF. For the CDR3, the DNA is TGTGCCAGCAGTTTGGAGGGTGACGCTTACAATGAGCAGTTCTTC. The chain has TRBV28 and TRBJ2-1, with TRBD2 as a possible D gene (6 bases). This CDR3 has 15 amino acids. The V gene lost 3 bases and the J gene lost 4 bases, with 13 bases spanning the gap. The V gene's germline CDR1 is MDHEN and CDR2 SYDVKM.

J is TRBJ2-2 and V is TRBV3-1 (or the pseudogene TRBV3-2), with 8 bases aligning to TRBD1. Germline CDR1 LGHDT, CDR2 YNNKEL (reference sequence). The ends lost 8 bases at V and 5 bases at J; junction bases unmatched: 4. There are 13 residues in the CDR3. The CDR3 DNA sequence: TGTGCCAGCGGAACAGGGGGGACCGGGGAGCTGTTTTTT. It specifies CASGTGGTGELFF.

This clone appeared a few times. The chain joins TRBV4-1 to TRBJ1-2; no reliable D call. The length of the CDR3 is 15 residues. Trimming took off 0 bases at V and 1 base at J, with 9 bases between the two ends. The V gene's germline CDR1 is MGHRA and CDR2 YSYEKL. CDR3 nucleotides: TGCGCCAGCAGCCAAGATGTGTTCCGTAACTATGGCTACACCTTC. This encodes CASSQDVFRNYGYTF.

V gene TRBV2 combines with J gene TRBJ1-1; 7 bases line up with TRBD1. The CDR3 spans 11 residues. The J segment lost 11 bases and the V segment lost 5 bases, leaving 5 bases of the junction unmatched. CDR1 and CDR2 (germline): SNHLY, FYNNEI. The CDR3 spells CASSKGAGAFF. As DNA, the CDR3 is TGTGCCAGCAGTAAGGGGGCCGGGGCTTTCTTT.

The CDR3 sequence is CASSFPSANEQFF. Written as DNA, the CDR3 is TGTGCCAGCAGCTTTCCTAGCGCCAATGAGCAGTTCTTC. This sequence joins TRBV7-9 and TRBJ2-1; a possible D gene is TRBD2 (6 bases). The length of the CDR3 is 13 residues. Germline CDR1 reads SEHNR; CDR2 reads FQNEAQ (reference sequence). V was pared by 3 bases and J by 6 bases, with 9 bases between.

The chain has TRBV6-1 and TRBJ2-1; 10 bases map to TRBD1. Per the germline V gene, CDR1 is MNHNS and CDR2 is SASEGT. V gave up 1 base and J gave up 3 bases; unmatched junction bases: 3. The CDR3 runs 16 residues. The CDR3, as DNA: TGTGCCAGCAGTGAAGAGGGACAGGGGTTCTACAATGAGCAGTTCTTC. Its protein is CASSEEGQGFYNEQFF.

The V gene is TRBV5-4, the J gene TRBJ2-3, with 9 bases fitting TRBD2. This CDR3 is built from 16 residues. J gave up 2 bases and V 3 bases, and 7 bases lay outside the gene matches. CDR1 is SGHNT and CDR2 is YYREEE in the germline V gene (reference sequence). This CDR3 reads CASSSRGGGTTDTQYF. CDR3 nucleotide sequence: TGTGCCAGCAGCTCGCGGGGGGGAGGAACCACAGATACGCAGTATTTT.

This sequence joins TRBV6-5 and TRBJ2-7; 7 bases map to TRBD1. V trimming: 5 bases; J trimming: 2 bases; junction bases outside the gene matches: 6. Germline CDR1 and CDR2: MNHEY and SVGAGI. The CDR3 contains 14 residues. Written as DNA, the CDR3 is TGTGCCAGCAGTAATCACAGGGGCACCTACGAGCAGTACTTC. Translating gives CASSNHRGTYEQYF.

In nucleotides, the CDR3 is TGTGCCAGCGGACCGTGGACTTACTCAGATACGCAGTATTTT. It specifies CASGPWTYSDTQYF. The chain joins TRBV11-2 to TRBJ2-3; a weak D match, TRBD2 (5 bases). The V gene lost 8 bases and the J gene lost 4 bases, with 16 bases spanning the gap. Germline CDR1 is SGHAT and CDR2 is FQNNGV. CDR3 length equals 14 residues.

This clone was detected only once. The chain links TRBV5-1 to TRBJ2-3, with D tentatively TRBD1 (5 bases). This CDR3 spans 15 amino acids. The germline V and J ends were trimmed by 2 bases and 4 bases, with 14 bases remaining between them. Germline CDR1 reads SGHRS; CDR2 reads YFSETQ. The CDR3 loop reads CASSFLGQGADTQYF. CDR3 sequence (DNA): TGCGCCAGCAGCTTCCTCGGACAAGGTGCAGATACGCAGTATTTT.

This sequence joins TRBV12-3 or TRBV12-4 and TRBJ1-1; D remains ambiguous. Trimming pared 4 bases from V and 3 bases from J, leaving 9 bases between. This CDR3 contains 13 residues. The chain's CDR3 is CASSYRHHTEAFF. CDR3 DNA: TGTGCCAGCAGTTACAGACACCACACTGAAGCTTTCTTT.

This clone was picked up one time. The V and J genes are TRBV29-1 and TRBJ2-3; TRBD2 matches 7 bases. Germline lookup yields CDR1 SQVTM and CDR2 ANQGSEA. With V trimmed by 7 bases and J by 2 bases, 12 bases remained unmatched. The CDR3 length is 15 residues. CDR3 residues: CSAEWGDYLTDTQYF. DNA for the CDR3: TGCAGCGCCGAATGGGGGGACTACCTCACAGATACGCAGTATTTT.

Regarding this clone: Different DNA sequences within this sample yield the same CDR3. The chain uses TRBV30 and TRBJ1-3; TRBD1 matches at 9 bases. The CDR3 extends over 13 amino acids. The V gene end was trimmed by 3 bases and the J gene end by 4 bases; junction bases not matched to a gene: 1. Germline CDR1 is GTSNPN and CDR2 is SVGIG (reference sequence). The CDR3 coding sequence is TGTGCCTGGAGACAGGGGGCAGGAAACACCATATATTTT. Encoded protein: CAWRQGAGNTIYF.

The V call is TRBV5-1, the J call TRBJ2-7; TRBD1 matches 10 bases. CDR1 is SGHRS and CDR2 is YFSETQ in the germline V gene. J was trimmed by 3 bases and V by 2 bases; bases with no gene match: 5. The CDR3 contains 15 residues. As DNA, the CDR3 is TGCGCCAGCAGCTTCGGACAGGGGGTCGGCTACGAGCAGTACTTC. It codes for CASSFGQGVGYEQYF.

The rearrangement links TRBV25-1 to TRBJ1-6; the match to TRBD1 covers 8 bases. The V and J ends lost 7 bases and 9 bases, in that order; junction bases with no gene match: 11. The germline V gene has CDR1 MGHDK and CDR2 SYGVNS. This CDR3 comprises 15 residues. The chain's CDR3 is CASTDRGGVGSPLHF. The CDR3 DNA is TGTGCCAGCACCGACAGGGGCGGGGTTGGTTCACCCCTCCACTTT.

The rearrangement links TRBV10-3 to TRBJ1-1; D unclear. CDR1 is ENHRY, CDR2 SYGVKD, per germline. With 6 bases removed from V and 0 bases from J, the gap between germline ends came to 8 bases. The CDR3 is 13 residues long. CDR3 amino acids: CAIRAVMNTEAFF. The CDR3 DNA sequence: TGTGCCATCAGAGCCGTAATGAACACTGAAGCTTTCTTT.

The chain is built from TRBV11-2 and TRBJ2-1; 7 positions agree with TRBD1. Losses at the gene ends were 5 bases for V and 1 base for J; bases not matched to a gene: 5. Per the germline V gene, CDR1 is SGHAT and CDR2 is FQNNGV. There are 15 residues in the CDR3. CDR3 sequence (DNA): TGTGCCAGCAGCCGACGGACAGGTTCCTACAATGAGCAGTTCTTC. Residues: CASSRRTGSYNEQFF.

Details on this clone: Other nucleotide sequences from this sample produce the same CDR3. The chain employs TRBV5-1 and TRBJ1-1; TRBD1 matches 8 bases. The CDR3 covers 14 residues. CDR1 and CDR2 from the germline V gene are SGHRS and YFSETQ. With V trimmed by 6 bases and J by 4 bases, 8 bases remained unmatched. The DNA for the CDR3 is TGCGCCAGCACCCCCGGGACAGGCCGCACTGAAGCTTTCTTT. The encoded protein is CASTPGTGRTEAFF.